A single sample gave rise to the 9 T cell receptor beta chains below, sequenced in a study of Graves' ophthalmopathy and Graves' hyperthyroidism. The authors amplified TCR beta CDR3 regions, and they did so from RNA transcripts for repertoire sequencing. HTBI-primed first-round RT-PCR preceded second-round multiplex PCR. TCRdb recomputed calls from the multiplex PCR reads with MiXCR, one row per CDR3 protein. The sample carries 600,000 to 650,000 distinct CDR3 sequences, 22% recorded once. Material: peripheral blood. These receptors were taken from a woman aged 18-35 years with stable Graves' hyperthyroidism. Some clones in this sample may be carry-over from other donors' samples.

This clonotype was detected many times. This chain uses TRBV2 with TRBJ1-1; a possible D gene is TRBD1 (5 bases). The germline V gene encodes CDR1 SNHLY and CDR2 FYNNEI. With 0 bases removed from V and 0 bases from J, the gap between germline ends came to 20 bases. CDR3 length: 19 amino acids. CDR3 in amino acids: CASSEAGVVGPRMNTEAFF. The CDR3 bases are TGTGCCAGCAGTGAAGCTGGTGTGGTGGGGCCGCGTATGAACACTGAAGCTTTCTTT.

The chain has TRBV24-1 and TRBJ2-3; TRBD2 agrees at 8 bases. V was pared by 5 bases and J by 1 base, with 7 bases of the junction left unmatched. Germline CDR1 reads KGHDR; CDR2 reads SFDVKD. This CDR3 spans 16 amino acids. The CDR3, as DNA: TGTGCCACCAGTGGACGGCCAGCGGGGGGCACAGATACGCAGTATTTT. This gives the protein CATSGRPAGGTDTQYF.

There are many counts of this clonotype. The chain joins TRBV28 to TRBJ1-1; D may be TRBD1 (6 bases). Trimming left V 6 bases short and J 7 bases short, with 18 bases between. CDR3 length: 14 residues. Germline CDR1 reads MDHEN; CDR2 reads SYDVKM. In nucleotides, the CDR3 is TGTGCCAGCAGAGTTTCACAGGGAAGGGGTGAAGCTTTCTTT. This gives the protein CASRVSQGRGEAFF.

In regard to this clonotype: Since a much larger clone is just one base distant, this may be a read error. Because it lacks the conserved phenylalanine or tryptophan at the end, this CDR3 is likely a read error. CDR3 loop: CASSEGMGRISGANVLTV. The CDR3, as DNA: TGTGCCAGCAGTGAAGGGATGGGGCGAATTTCTGGGGCCAACGTCCTGACTGTC. The J gene is TRBJ2-6, the V gene TRBV6-1; D may be TRBD1 (5 bases). Germline lookup yields CDR1 MNHNS and CDR2 SASEGT. The V end lost 1 base, the J end lost 1 base, and 14 bases lay between the germline ends. This CDR3 is built from 18 residues.

This clonotype came up many times. DNA of the CDR3: TGTGCCAGCAGCTCTGGGCCCTACGAGCAGTACTTC. Translating it yields CASSSGPYEQYF. The chain uses TRBV12-3 or TRBV12-4 and TRBJ2-7; D unresolved. The CDR3 covers 12 residues. V lost 6 bases to trimming and J lost 2 bases, with 8 bases between them.

This clonotype was seen a handful of times. This chain connects TRBV9 to TRBJ2-7; D is possibly TRBD1 (5 bases). The CDR3 consists of 14 residues. Germline V gives CDR1 SGDLS, CDR2 YYNGEE. V was shortened by 4 bases and J by 3 bases, with 14 bases between the two germline ends. The CDR3 coding sequence is TGTGCCAGCAGCACCGACGACAGTAGCTACGAGCAGTACTTC. This sequence encodes CASSTDDSSYEQYF.

The sample holds one count of this clonotype. The chain is built from TRBV24-1 and TRBJ1-2; weak D call: TRBD1 (5 bases). CDR3 length equals 15 residues. Germline lookup yields CDR1 KGHDR and CDR2 SFDVKD. The germline V and J ends were trimmed by 3 bases and 1 base, with 11 bases remaining between them. CDR3 in amino acids: CATSDATGLNYGYTF. The CDR3 bases are TGTGCCACCAGTGATGCTACAGGTCTTAACTATGGCTACACCTTC.

This clonotype was observed a handful of times. The rearrangement joins TRBV28 to TRBJ1-3; D gene unclear. V was cut by 7 bases and J by 7 bases, with 8 bases left in between. Looked up from germline, CDR1 is MDHEN and CDR2 is SYDVKM. The CDR3 covers 11 residues. DNA of the CDR3: TGTGCCAGCAAGGATCTGAACACCATATATTTT. This gives the protein CASKDLNTIYF.

V and J are TRBV20-1 and TRBJ1-5; 11 bases line up with TRBD1. Trimming cost V 6 bases and J 1 base; bases outside gene matches: 8. The germline gives CDR1 DFQATT, CDR2 SNEGSKA (reference sequence). The length of the CDR3 is 16 residues. CDR3 nucleotides: TGCAGTGCCCTGGGACAGGGGGGCGGAAGCAATCAGCCCCAGCATTTT. Amino acids: CSALGQGGGSNQPQHF.